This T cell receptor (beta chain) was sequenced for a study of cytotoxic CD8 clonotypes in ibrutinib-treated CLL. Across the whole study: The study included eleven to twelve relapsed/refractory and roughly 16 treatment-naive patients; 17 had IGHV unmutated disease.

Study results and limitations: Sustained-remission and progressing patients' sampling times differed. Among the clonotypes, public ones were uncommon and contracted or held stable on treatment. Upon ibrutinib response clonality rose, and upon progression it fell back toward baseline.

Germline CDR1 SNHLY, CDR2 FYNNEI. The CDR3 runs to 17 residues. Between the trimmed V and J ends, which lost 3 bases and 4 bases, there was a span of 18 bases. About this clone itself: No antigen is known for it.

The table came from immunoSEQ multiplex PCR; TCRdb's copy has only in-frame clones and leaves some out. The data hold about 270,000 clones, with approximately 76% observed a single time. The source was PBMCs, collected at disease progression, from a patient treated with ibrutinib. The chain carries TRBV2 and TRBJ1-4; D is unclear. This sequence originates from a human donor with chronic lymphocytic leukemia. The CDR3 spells CASSDSAFKTFNEKLFF. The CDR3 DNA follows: TGTGCCAGCAGTGATAGCGCTTTCAAGACTTTTAATGAAAAACTGTTTTTT.